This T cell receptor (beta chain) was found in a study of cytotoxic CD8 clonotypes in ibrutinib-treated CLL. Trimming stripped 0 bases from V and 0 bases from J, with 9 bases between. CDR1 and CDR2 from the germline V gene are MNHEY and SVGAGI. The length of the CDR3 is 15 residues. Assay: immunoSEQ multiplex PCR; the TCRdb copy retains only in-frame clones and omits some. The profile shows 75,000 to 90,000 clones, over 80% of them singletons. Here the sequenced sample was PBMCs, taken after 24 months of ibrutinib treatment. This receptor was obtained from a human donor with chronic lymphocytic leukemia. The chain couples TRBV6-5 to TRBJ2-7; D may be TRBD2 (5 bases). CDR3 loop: CASSYSRVFSYEQYF. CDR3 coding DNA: TGTGCCAGCAGTTACTCGCGGGTATTCTCCTACGAGCAGTACTTC.